This T cell receptor beta chain is drawn from a study of beta chain features in type 1 diabetes listed by TCRdb under 2018. Regarding the study in general: Mean age, gender distribution, total cell number and subset yield did not differ between patients and healthy donors. Across all samples, fewer than 110,000,000 sorted cells were examined, and cell number per subset correlated strongly with RNA yield. In the study, TCRB repertoires of sorted circulating CD4+ T cell subsets from recently diagnosed type 1 diabetes patients were compared with those of matched healthy donors. Regulatory and stem cell-like memory subsets were obtained from only 8 patients and about 8 healthy donors, while naive and central memory subsets were obtained from all 28 donors.

The High Capacity cDNA Reverse Transcription Kit was used to reverse transcribe all of the isolated RNA, meaning that expressed TCRB transcripts were what got sequenced. Deep immunoSEQ sequencing was performed on naive, central memory and regulatory T cell samples, with an average of around 3.4 million total reads per sample. Sorted cells were lysed in RLT buffer, and RNA was extracted using DNase-treated RNeasy Micro or Mini kits according to cell number. To prevent cross-contamination, each cell subset was processed individually, whereas patient and healthy donor samples were processed jointly. The immunoSEQ multiplex PCR was used to amplify TCRB sequences from cDNA, generating 87-bp fragments that spanned the CDR3 region. Amplicons were sequenced on the Illumina HiSeq platform. The study's processing was this. Synthetic template baselines were used to correct PCR bias computationally, reads within Hamming distance 2 were collapsed together, and singletons that could not be merged were discarded. By aligning reads against IMGT, V, D and J genes, CDR3 length, and insertions or deletions at six rearrangement sites were assigned. Within each subset, clonotype counts were normalized to sorted cell number, and only after that were true diversity and Gini coefficients computed with the tcR R package. The overlap coefficient, calculated on TCRB nucleotide sequences, was used to measure repertoire sharing. Out-of-frame TCRB sequences from naive cells were analyzed as a proxy for the pre-selection repertoire. TCRdb retrieved this table from immuneACCESS and kept in-frame rearrangements only. Not all clones are present; in checked studies, unresolved V genes account for under half, and no reason is known for the remainder. V and J calls and clone size follow that table, whereas D and trimming were derived from the DNA. For this sample the table gives around 260,000 clones, of which less than 30% were detected only once. Clones ranked in the top ten supply around 0.012% of the sample.

With respect to this clone: Its antigen is currently not known. No quality values exist for individual bases; no much larger clone is one base distant.

Summary of the overall study and its limitations: At VDJ recombination sites, type 1 diabetes patients had fewer insertions and more deleted nucleotides, which implies abnormalities in thymic rearrangement. PCR might favor shorter templates, but patient and control samples were amplified and corrected together, so any skew would affect both groups equally. Type 1 diabetes patients showed a moderate but significant shortening of TCRB CDR3 length in all four CD4+ subsets. Because cDNA was sequenced instead of genomic DNA, activated cells with high expression could be over-represented, although the groups did not differ in activation or CD3 levels. The naive, central memory and regulatory TCRB repertoires appeared to resemble one another more closely among patients than among healthy donors. HLA sub-analyses involved small numbers of individuals, so any influence of HLA type on TCRB rearrangement remained unresolved.

Each donor gave one peripheral blood draw, averaging approximately 120 mL, which was collected into heparinised tubes. Naive, central memory, regulatory and stem cell-like memory CD4+ T cells were sorted on a BD FACSAria II using a panel including CD45RO, CCR7, CD25, CD127, CD95 and CD27. A purity above 98% was achieved for all sorted populations. Right away, PBMCs were isolated by Lymphoprep density gradient centrifugation and were stained directly, with no culture step. So that batch effects would be minimized, each experiment stained and sorted samples in pairs, pairing one healthy donor with one patient. The germline ends are 9 bases apart after V is trimmed by 3 bases and J by 4 bases. From its cysteine to its phenylalanine, the CDR3 spans 13 amino acids. The only DNA kept is the CDR3, 39 bases in frame from the first base. The germline V gene (reference sequence) sets CDR1 to WNHNN and CDR2 to SYGVQD.

The source is a woman aged 30 to 39 with type 1 diabetes. The rearrangement combines TRBV10-1 with TRBJ2-5; perhaps TRBD2 is the D gene, with 6 bases matching. Sequenced sample: naive CD4+ T cells from blood. In light of the paper, this sample's cell subset or site label describes: true naive CD4+ T cells. Here is the DNA: TGCGCCAGCAGTGACGGGGGAATAGAGACCCAGTACTTC. Its product reads: CASSDGGIETQYF.